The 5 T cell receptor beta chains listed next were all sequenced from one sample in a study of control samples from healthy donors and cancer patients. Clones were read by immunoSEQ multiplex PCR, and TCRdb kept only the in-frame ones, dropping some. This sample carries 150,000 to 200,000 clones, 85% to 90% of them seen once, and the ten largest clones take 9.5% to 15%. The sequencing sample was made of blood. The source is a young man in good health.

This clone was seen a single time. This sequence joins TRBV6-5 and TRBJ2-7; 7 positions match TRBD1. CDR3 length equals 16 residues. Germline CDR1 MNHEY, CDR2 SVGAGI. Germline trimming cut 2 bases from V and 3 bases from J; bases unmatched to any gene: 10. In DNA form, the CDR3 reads TGTGCCAGCAGTTACAGAACGGGACAGCCTGGCTACGAGCAGTACTTC. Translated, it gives CASSYRTGQPGYEQYF.

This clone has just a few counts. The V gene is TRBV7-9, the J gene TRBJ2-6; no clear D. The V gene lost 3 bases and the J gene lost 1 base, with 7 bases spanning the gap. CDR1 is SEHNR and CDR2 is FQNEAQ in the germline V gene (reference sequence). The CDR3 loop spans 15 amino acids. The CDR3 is CASSFPASGANVLTF. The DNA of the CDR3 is TGTGCCAGCAGCTTCCCCGCTTCTGGGGCCAACGTCCTGACTTTC. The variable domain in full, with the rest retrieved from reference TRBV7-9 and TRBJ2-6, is DTGVSQNPRHKITKRGQNVTFRCDPISEHNRLYWYRQTLGQGPEFLTYFQNEAQLEKSRLLSDRFSAERPKGSFSTLEIQRTEQGDSAMYLCASSFPASGANVLTFGAGSRLTVL.

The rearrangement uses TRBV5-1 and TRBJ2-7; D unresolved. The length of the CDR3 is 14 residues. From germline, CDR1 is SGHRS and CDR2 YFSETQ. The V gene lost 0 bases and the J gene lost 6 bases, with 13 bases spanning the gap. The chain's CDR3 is CASSLEVRKSEQYF. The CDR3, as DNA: TGCGCCAGCAGCTTGGAAGTCAGGAAATCCGAGCAGTACTTC.

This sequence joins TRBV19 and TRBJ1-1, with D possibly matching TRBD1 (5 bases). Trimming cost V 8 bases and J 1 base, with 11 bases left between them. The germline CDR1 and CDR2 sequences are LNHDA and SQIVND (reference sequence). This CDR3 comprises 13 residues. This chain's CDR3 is CASCSRGNTEAFF. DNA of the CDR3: TGTGCCAGTTGCTCGAGGGGGAACACTGAAGCTTTCTTT.

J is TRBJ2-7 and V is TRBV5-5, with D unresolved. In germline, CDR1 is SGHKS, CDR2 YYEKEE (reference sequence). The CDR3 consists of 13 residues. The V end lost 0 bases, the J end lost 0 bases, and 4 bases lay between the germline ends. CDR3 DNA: TGTGCCAGCAGCTTGGACCTCTCCTACGAGCAGTACTTC. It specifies CASSLDLSYEQYF.